This record concerns one T cell receptor beta chain sequence. TCRdb's table, derived via immunoSEQ multiplex PCR, lists solely in-frame clones and lacks some. Of some 110,000 clones detected, roughly 93% appear once; the ten largest clones hold roughly 1.2%. This sample is part of a study of cytomegalovirus exposure and HLA in healthy donors. Germline CDR1 and CDR2: LNHDA and SQIVND (reference sequence). This CDR3 has 15 amino acids. Trimming cost V 0 bases and J 5 bases, with 11 bases left between them. The clonotype originates from a young woman in good health and CMV-seronegative. Sequencing was performed on PBMCs. The V call is TRBV19, the J call TRBJ2-4; tentatively, D is TRBD2 (5 bases). The CDR3 reads CASSIEWSEENIQYF. The CDR3 region has the DNA TGTGCCAGTAGTATAGAGTGGTCGGAGGAAAACATTCAGTACTTC.